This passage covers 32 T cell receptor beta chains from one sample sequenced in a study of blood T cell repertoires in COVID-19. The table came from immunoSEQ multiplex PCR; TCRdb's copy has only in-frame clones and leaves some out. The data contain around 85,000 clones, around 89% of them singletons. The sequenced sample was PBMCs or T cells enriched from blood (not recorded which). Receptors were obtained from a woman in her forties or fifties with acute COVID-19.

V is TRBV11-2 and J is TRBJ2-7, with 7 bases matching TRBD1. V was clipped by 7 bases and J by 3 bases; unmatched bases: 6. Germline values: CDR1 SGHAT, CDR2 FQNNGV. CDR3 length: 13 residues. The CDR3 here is CASTSGQLYEQYF. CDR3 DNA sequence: TGTGCCAGCACCTCGGGACAGCTCTACGAGCAGTACTTC.

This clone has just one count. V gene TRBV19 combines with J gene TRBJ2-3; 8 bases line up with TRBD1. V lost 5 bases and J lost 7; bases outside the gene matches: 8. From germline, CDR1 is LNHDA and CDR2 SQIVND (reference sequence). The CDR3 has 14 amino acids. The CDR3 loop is CASSFRTGRNTQYF. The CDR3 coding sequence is TGTGCCAGTAGTTTTCGGACAGGGAGGAATACGCAGTATTTT.

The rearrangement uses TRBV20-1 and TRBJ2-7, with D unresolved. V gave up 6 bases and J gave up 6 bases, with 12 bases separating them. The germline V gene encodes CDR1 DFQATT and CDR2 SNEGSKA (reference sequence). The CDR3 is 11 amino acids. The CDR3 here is CSARRVVEQYF. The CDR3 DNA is TGCAGTGCCCGCCGGGTTGTCGAGCAGTACTTC.

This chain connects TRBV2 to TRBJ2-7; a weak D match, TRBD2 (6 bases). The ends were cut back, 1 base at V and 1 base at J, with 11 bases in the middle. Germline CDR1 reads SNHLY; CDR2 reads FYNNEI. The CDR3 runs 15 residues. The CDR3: CASSEGWDSSYEQYF. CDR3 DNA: TGTGCCAGCAGTGAAGGGTGGGACTCATCCTACGAGCAGTACTTC.

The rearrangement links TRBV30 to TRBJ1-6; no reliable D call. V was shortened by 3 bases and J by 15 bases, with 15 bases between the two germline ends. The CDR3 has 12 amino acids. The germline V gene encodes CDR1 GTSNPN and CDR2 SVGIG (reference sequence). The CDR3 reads CAWRVSAGFLHF. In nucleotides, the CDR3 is TGTGCCTGGAGGGTCTCCGCCGGGTTCCTCCACTTT.

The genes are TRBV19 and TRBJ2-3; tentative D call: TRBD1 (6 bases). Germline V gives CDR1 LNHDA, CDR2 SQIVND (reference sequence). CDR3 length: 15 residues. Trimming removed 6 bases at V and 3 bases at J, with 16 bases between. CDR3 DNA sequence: TGTGCCAGTAGGCCGGGCAGGGGAGAAACAGATACGCAGTATTTT. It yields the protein CASRPGRGETDTQYF.

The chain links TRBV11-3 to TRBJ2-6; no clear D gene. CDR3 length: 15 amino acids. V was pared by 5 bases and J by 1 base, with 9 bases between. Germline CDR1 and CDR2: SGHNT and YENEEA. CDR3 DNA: TGTGCCAGCAGCCTGATGGCTTCTGGGGCCAACGTCCTGACTTTC. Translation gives CASSLMASGANVLTF.

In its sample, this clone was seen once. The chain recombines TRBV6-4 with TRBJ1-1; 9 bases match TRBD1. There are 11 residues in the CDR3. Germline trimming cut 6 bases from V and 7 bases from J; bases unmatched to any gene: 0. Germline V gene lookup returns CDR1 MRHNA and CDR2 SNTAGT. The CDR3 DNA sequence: TGTGCCAGCAGGGGACAGGGTGAAGCTTTCTTT. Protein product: CASRGQGEAFF.

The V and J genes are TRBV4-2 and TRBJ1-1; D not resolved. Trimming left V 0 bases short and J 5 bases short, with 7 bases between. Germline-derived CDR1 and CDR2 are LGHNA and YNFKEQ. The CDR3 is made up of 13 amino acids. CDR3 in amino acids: CASSQETGTEAFF. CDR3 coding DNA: TGTGCCAGCAGCCAAGAAACGGGAACTGAAGCTTTCTTT.

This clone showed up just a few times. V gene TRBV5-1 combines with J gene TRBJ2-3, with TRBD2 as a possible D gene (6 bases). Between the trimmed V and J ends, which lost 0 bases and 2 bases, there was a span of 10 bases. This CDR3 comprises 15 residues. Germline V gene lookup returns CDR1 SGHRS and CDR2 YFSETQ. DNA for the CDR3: TGCGCCAGCAGCTTGGCCAGCGGGTACACAGATACGCAGTATTTT. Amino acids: CASSLASGYTDTQYF.

The CDR3 here is CASSVAGGRVEKLFF. The CDR3 coding sequence is TGTGCCAGCAGCGTAGCGGGGGGGCGGGTTGAAAAACTGTTTTTT. The rearrangement joins TRBV9 to TRBJ1-4, with D maybe TRBD1 (6 bases). The germline CDR1 and CDR2 sequences are SGDLS and YYNGEE. The CDR3 is 15 residues long. V was shortened by 0 bases and J by 7 bases, with 13 bases between the two germline ends.

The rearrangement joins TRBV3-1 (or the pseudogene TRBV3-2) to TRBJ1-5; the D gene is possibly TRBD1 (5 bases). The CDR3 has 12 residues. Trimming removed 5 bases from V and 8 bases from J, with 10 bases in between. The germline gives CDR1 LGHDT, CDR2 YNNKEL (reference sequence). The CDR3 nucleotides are TGTGCCAGCAGCAGGGGTTCTGAGCCCCAGCATTTT. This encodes CASSRGSEPQHF.

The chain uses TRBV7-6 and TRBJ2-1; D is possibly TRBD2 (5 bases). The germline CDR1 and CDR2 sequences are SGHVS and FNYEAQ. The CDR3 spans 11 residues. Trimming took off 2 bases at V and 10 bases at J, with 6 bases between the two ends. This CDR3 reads CASSLRLEQFF. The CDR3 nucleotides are TGTGCCAGCAGCTTAAGACTAGAGCAGTTCTTC.

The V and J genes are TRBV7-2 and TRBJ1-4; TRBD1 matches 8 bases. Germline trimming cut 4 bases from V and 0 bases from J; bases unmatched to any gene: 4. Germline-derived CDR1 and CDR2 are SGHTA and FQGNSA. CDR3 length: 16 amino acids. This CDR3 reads CASSWAGGATNEKLFF. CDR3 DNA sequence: TGTGCCAGCAGCTGGGCAGGGGGCGCAACTAATGAAAAACTGTTTTTT.

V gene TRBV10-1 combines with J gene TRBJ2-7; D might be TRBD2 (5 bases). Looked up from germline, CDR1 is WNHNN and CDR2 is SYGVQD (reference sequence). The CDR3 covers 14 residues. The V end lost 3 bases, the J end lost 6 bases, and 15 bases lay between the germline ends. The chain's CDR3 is CASSDHLARTEQYF. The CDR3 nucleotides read TGCGCCAGCAGTGATCATCTAGCCCGTACCGAGCAGTACTTC.

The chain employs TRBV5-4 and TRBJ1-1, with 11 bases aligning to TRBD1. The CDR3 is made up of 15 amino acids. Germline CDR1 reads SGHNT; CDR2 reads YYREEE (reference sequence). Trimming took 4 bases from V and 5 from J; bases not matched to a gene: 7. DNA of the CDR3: TGTGCCAGCAGCAGCGCCGGGACAGGGGGGACTGAAGCTTTCTTT. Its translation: CASSSAGTGGTEAFF.

CDR3: CASSLMFAGRNQPQHF. The DNA for the CDR3 is TGTGCCAGCAGTTTAATGTTTGCGGGCCGCAATCAGCCCCAGCATTTT. The chain carries TRBV27 and TRBJ1-5, with unresolved D. Germline loops: CDR1 MNHEY, CDR2 SMNVEV (reference sequence). Trimming left V 2 bases short and J 2 bases short, with 13 bases between. The CDR3 extends over 16 amino acids.

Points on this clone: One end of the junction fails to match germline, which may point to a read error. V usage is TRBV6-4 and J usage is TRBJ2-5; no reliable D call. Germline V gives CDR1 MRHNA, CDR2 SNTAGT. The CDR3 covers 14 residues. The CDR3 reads CASSDSRRSDPQNF. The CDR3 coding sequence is TGTGCCAGCAGTGACTCGAGAAGGAGCGACCCACAAAACTTC.

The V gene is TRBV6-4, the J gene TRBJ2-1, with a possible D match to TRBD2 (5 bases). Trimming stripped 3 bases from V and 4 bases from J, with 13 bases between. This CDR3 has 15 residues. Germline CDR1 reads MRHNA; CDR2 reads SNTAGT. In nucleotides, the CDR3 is TGTGCCAGCAGTGAGTCACTAGGGAAATACAATGAGCAGTTCTTC. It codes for CASSESLGKYNEQFF.

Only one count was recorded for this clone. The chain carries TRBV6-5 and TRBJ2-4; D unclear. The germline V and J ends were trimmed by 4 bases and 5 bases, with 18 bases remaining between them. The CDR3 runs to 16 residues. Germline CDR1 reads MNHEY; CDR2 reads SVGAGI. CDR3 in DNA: TGTGCCAGCAGTTCCTTTTTCCAGGCTCTGGAAAACATTCAGTACTTC. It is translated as CASSSFFQALENIQYF.

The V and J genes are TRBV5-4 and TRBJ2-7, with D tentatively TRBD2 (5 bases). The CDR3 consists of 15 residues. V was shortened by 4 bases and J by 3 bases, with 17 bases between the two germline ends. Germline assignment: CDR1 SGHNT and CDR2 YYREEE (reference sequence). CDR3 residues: CASSPQRVVDYEQYF. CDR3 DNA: TGTGCCAGCAGCCCTCAGAGGGTTGTTGACTACGAGCAGTACTTC.

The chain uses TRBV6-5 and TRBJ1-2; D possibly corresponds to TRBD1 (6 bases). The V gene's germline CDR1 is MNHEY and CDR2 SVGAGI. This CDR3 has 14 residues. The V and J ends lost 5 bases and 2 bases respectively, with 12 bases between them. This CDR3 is CASSRPGQNYGYTF. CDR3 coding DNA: TGTGCCAGCAGTCGGCCCGGACAGAACTATGGCTACACCTTC.

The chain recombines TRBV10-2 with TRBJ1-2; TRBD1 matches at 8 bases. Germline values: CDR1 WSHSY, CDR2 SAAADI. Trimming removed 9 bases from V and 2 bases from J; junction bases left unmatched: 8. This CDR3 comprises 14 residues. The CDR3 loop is CASLQGAFNYGYTF. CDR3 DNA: TGCGCCAGTCTTCAGGGGGCATTCAACTATGGCTACACCTTC.

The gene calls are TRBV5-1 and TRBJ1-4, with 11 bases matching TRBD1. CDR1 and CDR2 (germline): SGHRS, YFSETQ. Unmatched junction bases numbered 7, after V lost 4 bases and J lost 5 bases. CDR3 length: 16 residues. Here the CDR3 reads CASSHGTGGSNEKLFF. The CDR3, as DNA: TGCGCCAGCAGCCACGGGACAGGGGGTAGCAATGAAAAACTGTTTTTT.

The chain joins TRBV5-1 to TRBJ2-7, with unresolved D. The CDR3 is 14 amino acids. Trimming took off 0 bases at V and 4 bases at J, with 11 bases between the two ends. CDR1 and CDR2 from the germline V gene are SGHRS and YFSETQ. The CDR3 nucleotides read TGCGCCAGCAGCTTGGGTTCTAGTTCTTACGAGCAGTACTTC. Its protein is CASSLGSSSYEQYF.

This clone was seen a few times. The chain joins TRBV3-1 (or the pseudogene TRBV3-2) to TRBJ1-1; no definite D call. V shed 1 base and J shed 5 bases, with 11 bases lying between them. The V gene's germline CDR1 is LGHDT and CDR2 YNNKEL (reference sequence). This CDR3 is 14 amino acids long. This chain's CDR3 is CASSQVTAATEAFF. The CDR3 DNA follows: TGTGCCAGCAGCCAAGTTACAGCGGCTACTGAAGCTTTCTTT.

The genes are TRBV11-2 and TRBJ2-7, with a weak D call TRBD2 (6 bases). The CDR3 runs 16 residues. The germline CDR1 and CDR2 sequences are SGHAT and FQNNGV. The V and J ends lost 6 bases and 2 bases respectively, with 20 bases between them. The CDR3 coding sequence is TGTGCCAGCAGGTCCGTTGTGGCGGGGACCCCCTACGAGCAGTACTTC. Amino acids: CASRSVVAGTPYEQYF.

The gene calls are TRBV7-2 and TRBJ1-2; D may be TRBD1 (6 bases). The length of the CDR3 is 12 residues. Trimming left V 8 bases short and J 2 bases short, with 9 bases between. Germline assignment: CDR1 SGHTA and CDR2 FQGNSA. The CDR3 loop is CASGGQNYGYTF. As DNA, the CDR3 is TGTGCCAGCGGGGGCCAAAACTATGGCTACACCTTC.

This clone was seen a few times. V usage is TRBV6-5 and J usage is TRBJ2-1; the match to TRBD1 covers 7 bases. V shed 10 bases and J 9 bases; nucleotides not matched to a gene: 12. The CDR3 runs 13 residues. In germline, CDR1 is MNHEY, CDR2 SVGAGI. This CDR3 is CATSDHRGVEQFF. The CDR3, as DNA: TGTGCCACCAGCGATCACAGGGGTGTTGAGCAGTTCTTC.

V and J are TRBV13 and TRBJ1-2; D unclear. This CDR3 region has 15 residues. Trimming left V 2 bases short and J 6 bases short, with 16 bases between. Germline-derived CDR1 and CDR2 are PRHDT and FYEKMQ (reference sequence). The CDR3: CASSLRGIPMNGYTF. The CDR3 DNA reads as TGTGCCAGCAGCTTAAGAGGTATTCCTATGAATGGCTACACCTTC.

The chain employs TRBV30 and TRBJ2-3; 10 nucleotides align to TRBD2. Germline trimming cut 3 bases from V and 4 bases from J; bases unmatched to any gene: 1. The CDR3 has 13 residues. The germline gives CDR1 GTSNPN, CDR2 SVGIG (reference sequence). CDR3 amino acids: CAWRLAGADTQYF. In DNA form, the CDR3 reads TGTGCCTGGAGGCTAGCGGGAGCAGATACGCAGTATTTT. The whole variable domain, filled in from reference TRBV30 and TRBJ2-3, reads SQTIHQWPATLVQPVGSPLSLECTVEGTSNPNLYWYRQAAGRGLQLLFYSVGIGQISSEVPQNLSASRPQDRQFILSSKKLLLSDSGFYLCAWRLAGADTQYFGPGTRLTVL.

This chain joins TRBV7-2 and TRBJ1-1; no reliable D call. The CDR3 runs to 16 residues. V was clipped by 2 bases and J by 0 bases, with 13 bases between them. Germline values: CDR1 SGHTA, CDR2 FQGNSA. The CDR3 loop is CASSLSSTVLNTEAFF. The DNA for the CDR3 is TGTGCCAGCAGCTTATCCAGCACAGTCCTGAACACTGAAGCTTTCTTT.